This T cell receptor beta chain is drawn from a study of CD4 T cells in relation to SARS-CoV-2 and coronaviruses. Unexposed donor CD4+ T cells date from 2011-2018, before the COVID-19 pandemic. CD4+ T cells were isolated from the cells after more than nine days of culture. On this clone itself: What it binds is not known. The junction departs from the called germline gene at one end, perhaps through a read error.

Profiled with immunoSEQ multiplex PCR; TCRdb holds only in-frame clones, not every one. The sample gives around 24,000 clones, roughly 80% of which show up once; 18% is in the top ten. Germline CDR1 SGHAT, CDR2 FQNNGV. CDR3 length equals 14 residues. Notes on the study in general: Each donor contributed either pre-pandemic or post-infection samples, not both.

The TCR sequence derives from a human donor in good health. The sequencing sample was made of CD4+ T cells from PBMCs, cultured in vitro. J is TRBJ2-7 and V is TRBV11-2; 8 bases fit TRBD1. Here the CDR3 DNA reads TGTGCCAGCAGCATACTTGGGACAGGCCCGTTCCGAAACTTC. Its translation: CASSILGTGPFRNF.